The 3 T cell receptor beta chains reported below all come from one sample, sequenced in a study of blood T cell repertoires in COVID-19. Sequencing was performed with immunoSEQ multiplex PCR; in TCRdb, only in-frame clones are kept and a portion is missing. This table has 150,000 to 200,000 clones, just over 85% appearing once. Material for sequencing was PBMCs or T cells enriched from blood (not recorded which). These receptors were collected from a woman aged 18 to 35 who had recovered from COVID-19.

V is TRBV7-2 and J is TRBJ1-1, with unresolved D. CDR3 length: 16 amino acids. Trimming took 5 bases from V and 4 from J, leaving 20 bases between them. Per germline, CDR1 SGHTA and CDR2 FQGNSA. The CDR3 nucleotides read TGTGCCAGCAGCGCTTTGGGTTTCGGGGTGGGCACTGAAGCTTTCTTT. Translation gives CASSALGFGVGTEAFF.

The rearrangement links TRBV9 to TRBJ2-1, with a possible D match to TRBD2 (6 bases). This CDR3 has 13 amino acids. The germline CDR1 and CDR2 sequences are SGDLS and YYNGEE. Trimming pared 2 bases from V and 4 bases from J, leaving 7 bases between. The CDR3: CASSVGTYNEQFF. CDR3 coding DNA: TGTGCCAGCAGCGTGGGGACTTACAATGAGCAGTTCTTC.

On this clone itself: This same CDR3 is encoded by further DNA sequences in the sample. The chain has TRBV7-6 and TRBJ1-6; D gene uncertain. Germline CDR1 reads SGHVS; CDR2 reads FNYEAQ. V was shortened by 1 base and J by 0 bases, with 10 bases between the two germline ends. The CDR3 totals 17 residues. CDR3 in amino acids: CASSLDSPSSYNSPLHF. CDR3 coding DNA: TGTGCCAGCAGCTTAGATTCTCCGAGCTCCTATAATTCACCCCTCCACTTT.